The 30 T cell receptor beta chains below were found in one sample sequenced in a study of CD8 T cells in Susac syndrome. An amount of RNA that ranged from roughly 0.5 to 1 ug was reverse transcribed with random hexamers. TCRdb itself ran the immunoSEQ multiplex PCR reads through MiXCR, one entry per CDR3 protein. This sample has around 170,000 distinct CDR3 sequences, with roughly 95% found just once. The sequencing sample was made of CD4+ T cells from PBMCs. The receptors here all came from a human donor with Susac syndrome.

The rearrangement joins TRBV27 to TRBJ2-1; no clear D gene. The CDR3 length is 14 residues. The germline V and J ends were trimmed by 5 bases and 7 bases, with 15 bases remaining between them. CDR1 and CDR2 from the germline V gene are MNHEY and SMNVEV (reference sequence). CDR3 amino acids: CASSTDLLGNEQFF. CDR3 bases: TGTGCCAGCAGTACTGACCTGCTGGGGAATGAGCAGTTCTTC.

This clonotype was seen a single time. The V gene is TRBV28, the J gene TRBJ2-2; D is ambiguous. V was clipped by 3 bases and J by 6 bases, with 8 bases between them. Germline CDR1 MDHEN, CDR2 SYDVKM. The CDR3 is made up of 13 amino acids. The CDR3 region has the DNA TGTGCCAGCAGTTTTGGGTGGGCCGGGGAGCTGTTTTTT. Translation: CASSFGWAGELFF.

CDR3 protein: CSADQRESTDTQYF. In DNA, the CDR3 is TGCAGCGCTGACCAGCGGGAGTCCACAGATACGCAGTATTTT. The chain is built from TRBV29-1 and TRBJ2-3; 8 nucleotides match TRBD2. Per germline, CDR1 SQVTM and CDR2 ANQGSEA. V lost 7 bases to trimming and J lost 2 bases; unmatched junction nucleotides: 8. This CDR3 region has 14 residues.

The V call is TRBV29-1, the J call TRBJ2-3, with D tentatively TRBD1 (7 bases). Trimming removed 7 bases from V and 3 bases from J, with 20 bases in between. This CDR3 region has 15 residues. In germline, CDR1 is SQVTM, CDR2 ANQGSEA. The CDR3 protein is CSARRGQWITDTQYF. CDR3 sequence (DNA): TGCAGCGCCCGGCGGGGACAGTGGATAACAGATACGCAGTATTTT.

The rearrangement joins TRBV27 to TRBJ2-4, with 11 bases fitting TRBD2. Germline V gene sequence: CDR1 MNHEY, CDR2 SMNVEV (reference sequence). This CDR3 region has 17 residues. Germline trimming cut 4 bases from V and 2 bases from J; bases unmatched to any gene: 7. The CDR3 DNA reads TGTGCCAGCAGTTCCCCTCTAGCGGGAGGCTCCAAAAACATTCAGTACTTC. The encoded protein is CASSSPLAGGSKNIQYF.

The CDR3 DNA reads as TGTGCCTGGAGTACGCATACAGGGGGCGGCTACACCTTC. Its translation is CAWSTHTGGGYTF. J is TRBJ1-2 and V is TRBV30, with TRBD1 matching 9 bases. The J segment lost 8 bases and the V segment lost 2 bases, leaving 6 bases of the junction unmatched. The CDR3 has 13 amino acids. The germline V gene encodes CDR1 GTSNPN and CDR2 SVGIG (reference sequence).

The chain uses TRBV15 and TRBJ1-4, with 7 positions matching TRBD1. The CDR3 loop spans 12 amino acids. J lost 12 bases, V lost 5 bases, and 6 bases had no gene match. The germline V gene has CDR1 LNHNV and CDR2 YYDKDF (reference sequence). The CDR3 sequence is CATSLGQVELFF. The CDR3 nucleotides read TGTGCCACCAGCCTCGGACAGGTTGAACTGTTTTTT.

The chain couples TRBV30 to TRBJ2-7; 8 nucleotides agree with TRBD2. After removal of 1 base from V and 6 bases from J, the junction contained 8 bases not matched to a gene. Germline CDR1 reads GTSNPN; CDR2 reads SVGIG (reference sequence). This CDR3 has 14 amino acids. CDR3 in amino acids: CAWSAPGLVGEQYF. The CDR3 DNA is TGTGCCTGGAGTGCCCCGGGACTAGTAGGCGAGCAGTACTTC.

The chain combines TRBV9 with TRBJ1-2; D possibly corresponds to TRBD1 (5 bases). V lost 5 bases and J lost 6, with 14 bases in between. Germline CDR1 is SGDLS and CDR2 is YYNGEE. The CDR3 totals 13 residues. The DNA for the CDR3 is TGTGCCAGCAGTCTTAATCAGGGAGATGGCTACACCTTC. Translation gives CASSLNQGDGYTF. Supplemented by reference TRBV9 and TRBJ1-2, the full variable domain reads DSGVTQTPKHLITATGQRVTLRCSPRSGDLSVYWYQQSLDQGLQFLIQYYNGEERAKGNILERFSAQQFPDLHSELNLSSLELGDSALYFCASSLNQGDGYTFGSGTRLTVV.

CDR3 bases: TGCAGTGCTTGGCCAGCAGGGCCGAACACTGAAGCTTTCTTT. Translating gives CSAWPAGPNTEAFF. This sequence joins TRBV20-1 and TRBJ1-1; weak D call: TRBD1 (5 bases). The germline CDR1 and CDR2 sequences are DFQATT and SNEGSKA (reference sequence). The V gene lost 5 bases and the J gene lost 1 base, with 14 bases spanning the gap. The CDR3 loop spans 14 amino acids.

The CDR3 bases are TGTGCCAGCAGCTCTTACGCGCCCTCTGGGGATGGCTACACCTTC. Its protein is CASSSYAPSGDGYTF. The chain has TRBV7-2 and TRBJ1-2; no definite D call. CDR1 and CDR2 (germline): SGHTA, FQGNSA. CDR3 length equals 15 residues. Trimming took off 4 bases at V and 6 bases at J, with 18 bases between the two ends.

In its sample, this clonotype was seen once. The chain joins TRBV19 to TRBJ1-1; 11 bases fit TRBD1. Germline CDR1 reads LNHDA; CDR2 reads SQIVND (reference sequence). Trimming at V came to 4 bases and at J to 4 bases, leaving 5 bases not matched to a gene. The CDR3 consists of 15 residues. CDR3 in amino acids: CASSTRTGGVTEAFF. The CDR3, as DNA: TGTGCCAGTAGTACCCGGACAGGGGGCGTCACTGAAGCTTTCTTT.

The chain joins TRBV6-6 to TRBJ1-6, with TRBD1 matching 12 bases. The CDR3 is 16 residues long. Per germline, CDR1 MNHNY and CDR2 SVGAGI (reference sequence). J gave up 9 bases and V 2 bases, and 5 bases lay outside the gene matches. The CDR3, as DNA: TGTGCCAGCAGTTACCCACCGGGACAGGGGGCTTCACCCCTCCACTTT. This codes for CASSYPPGQGASPLHF.

V usage is TRBV29-1 and J usage is TRBJ2-3; the D gene is possibly TRBD2 (5 bases). Germline lookup yields CDR1 SQVTM and CDR2 ANQGSEA. CDR3 length: 14 amino acids. Trimming removed 1 base at V and 0 bases at J, with 8 bases between. The CDR3 DNA follows: TGCAGCGTTGAAGGGCGGGCTAGCACAGATACGCAGTATTTT. It codes for CSVEGRASTDTQYF.

This chain links TRBV28 with TRBJ2-1; 8 bases map to TRBD2. The CDR3 is made up of 15 amino acids. Germline trimming cut 6 bases from V and 8 bases from J; bases unmatched to any gene: 12. Per germline, CDR1 MDHEN and CDR2 SYDVKM. In nucleotides, the CDR3 is TGTGCCAGCAGATCCCAGGGAGCGGGGGACGATGAGCAGTTCTTC. Encoded protein: CASRSQGAGDDEQFF.

V gene TRBV20-1 combines with J gene TRBJ1-1; no reliable D call. Looked up from germline, CDR1 is DFQATT and CDR2 is SNEGSKA (reference sequence). The CDR3 runs to 13 residues. The V end was cut by 1 base, the J end by 4 bases, with 10 bases between. The CDR3 sequence: CSARAVWGTEAFF. CDR3 DNA sequence: TGCAGTGCTAGAGCCGTTTGGGGCACTGAAGCTTTCTTT.

The chain combines TRBV20-1 with TRBJ2-7, with TRBD2 matching 9 bases. The ends lost 8 bases at V and 4 bases at J; junction bases unmatched: 3. Per the germline V gene, CDR1 is DFQATT and CDR2 is SNEGSKA (reference sequence). CDR3 length: 11 amino acids. In nucleotides, the CDR3 is TGCAGTCTAGCGGGAACTTACGAGCAGTACTTC. Translation: CSLAGTYEQYF.

The chain couples TRBV28 to TRBJ2-3; TRBD2 aligns across 9 bases. Germline V gene lookup returns CDR1 MDHEN and CDR2 SYDVKM. The ends lost 3 bases at V and 7 bases at J; junction bases unmatched: 5. This CDR3 region has 14 residues. CDR3 region: CASSLRGGPHTQYF. In DNA form, the CDR3 reads TGTGCCAGCAGTTTGCGGGGGGGCCCCCATACGCAGTATTTT.

This chain joins TRBV20-1 and TRBJ2-7, with 11 nucleotides matching TRBD2. This CDR3 contains 20 residues. Germline CDR1 and CDR2: DFQATT and SNEGSKA (reference sequence). Losses at the gene ends were 2 bases for V and 0 bases for J; bases not matched to a gene: 18. The CDR3 loop reads CSARPKASLAGVTDSYEQYF. CDR3 in DNA: TGCAGTGCTAGACCGAAAGCCTCACTAGCGGGAGTGACAGACTCCTACGAGCAGTACTTC.

The rearrangement links TRBV13 to TRBJ2-7; 7 bases match TRBD2. Trimming cost V 2 bases and J 1 base; bases outside gene matches: 5. The CDR3 totals 15 residues. CDR1 is PRHDT, CDR2 FYEKMQ, per germline (reference sequence). The CDR3 is CASSLIWGGSYEQYF. Here the CDR3 DNA reads TGTGCCAGCAGCTTAATCTGGGGAGGGTCCTACGAGCAGTACTTC. Combining the CDR3 with reference TRBV13 and TRBJ2-7 gives the whole variable domain AAGVIQSPRHLIKEKRETATLKCYPIPRHDTVYWYQQGPGQDPQFLISFYEKMQSDKGSIPDRFSAQQFSDYHSELNMSSLELGDSALYFCASSLIWGGSYEQYFGPGTRLTVT.

V usage is TRBV5-4 and J usage is TRBJ2-5, with 10 bases lining up with TRBD1. The CDR3 consists of 16 residues. V shed 4 bases, J shed 1 base, and the junction held 7 bases outside the gene matches. Germline V gene lookup returns CDR1 SGHNT and CDR2 YYREEE (reference sequence). CDR3 amino acids: CASSRPGQGFQETQYF. The CDR3 nucleotides are TGTGCCAGCAGCCGGCCGGGACAGGGGTTCCAAGAGACCCAGTACTTC.

This sequence joins TRBV12-3 or TRBV12-4 and TRBJ2-1; D is undetermined. V was pared by 6 bases and J by 1 base, with 13 bases between. The CDR3 runs 15 residues. CDR3: CASSPGHSSYNEQFF. CDR3 coding DNA: TGTGCCAGCAGCCCTGGTCACTCATCCTACAATGAGCAGTTCTTC.

The gene calls are TRBV20-1 and TRBJ1-2; D ambiguous. CDR3 length: 12 residues. The germline V gene has CDR1 DFQATT and CDR2 SNEGSKA (reference sequence). V was cut by 0 bases and J by 12 bases, with 14 bases left in between. In DNA form, the CDR3 reads TGCAGTGCTAGAGAAGCGTTACAGCCAAACACCTTC. It translates to CSAREALQPNTF.

The chain recombines TRBV5-1 with TRBJ2-7; maybe TRBD1 (6 bases). The germline V and J ends were trimmed by 0 bases and 6 bases, with 13 bases remaining between them. CDR1 is SGHRS, CDR2 YFSETQ, per germline. The CDR3 has 14 amino acids. DNA for the CDR3: TGCGCCAGCAGCTTGGGCTCAGGGGCGGGCGAGCAGTACGTC. It encodes CASSLGSGAGEQYV.

About this clonotype itself: The junction departs from germline at one end; a sequencing error may be responsible. The chain couples TRBV20-1 to TRBJ1-1, with D perhaps matching TRBD1 (5 bases). From germline, CDR1 is DFQATT and CDR2 SNEGSKA (reference sequence). The CDR3 contains 14 residues. This chain's CDR3 is CSPSVGGWNTEAFF. The DNA of the CDR3 is TGCAGTCCTAGTGTCGGGGGATGGAACACTGAAGCTTTCTTT.

The rearrangement joins TRBV28 to TRBJ2-1; 9 bases fit TRBD2. Trimming cost V 6 bases and J 8 bases; bases outside gene matches: 8. The CDR3 runs to 14 residues. Germline V lookup: CDR1 MDHEN, CDR2 SYDVKM. The CDR3 bases are TGTGCCAGCAGCCCCAATAGCGGGAGATATGAGCAGTTCTTC. This gives the protein CASSPNSGRYEQFF.

The chain is built from TRBV28 and TRBJ2-5, with D tentatively TRBD2 (6 bases). There are 16 residues in the CDR3. Germline V gives CDR1 MDHEN, CDR2 SYDVKM. V shed 6 bases and J shed 2 bases, with 19 bases lying between them. The CDR3 coding sequence is TGTGCCAGCAGACCATGGGGTAGCGGAGATCAAGAGACCCAGTACTTC. Residues: CASRPWGSGDQETQYF.

The genes are TRBV7-6 and TRBJ2-5; possible D gene TRBD1, 5 bases. The germline V gene has CDR1 SGHVS and CDR2 FNYEAQ. The CDR3 totals 16 residues. V was pared by 2 bases and J by 2 bases, with 15 bases between. The CDR3 DNA reads TGTGCCAGCAGCTTAAGCACAGGAGCCTTACAAGAGACCCAGTACTTC. Translated: CASSLSTGALQETQYF.

This clonotype has only one observation. This chain connects TRBV30 to TRBJ2-2; D uncertain. The CDR3 extends over 12 amino acids. Trimming pared 2 bases from V and 6 bases from J, leaving 7 bases between. In germline, CDR1 is GTSNPN, CDR2 SVGIG (reference sequence). CDR3: CAWSRDPGELFF. CDR3 DNA: TGTGCCTGGAGTCGTGATCCCGGGGAGCTGTTTTTT.

This chain connects TRBV30 to TRBJ2-1; D gene ambiguous. The ends were cut back, 4 bases at V and 1 base at J, with 8 bases in the middle. Germline loops: CDR1 GTSNPN, CDR2 SVGIG (reference sequence). The CDR3 contains 13 residues. The chain's CDR3 is CAWTEWSYNEQFF. CDR3 nucleotides: TGTGCCTGGACGGAGTGGTCCTACAATGAGCAGTTCTTC.